A selection of T cell receptor beta chains follows, all from one sample in a study of cytomegalovirus exposure and HLA in healthy donors. The repertoire was sequenced with immunoSEQ multiplex PCR; TCRdb's copy has only in-frame clones and lacks some. Among some 180,000 clones, around 78% were seen once, and the ten largest hold 11% to 15%. Sequencing input: PBMCs. The receptors were sampled from a woman in her 30s in good health and CMV-seropositive. CDR3s include the opening cysteine and the closing phenylalanine or tryptophan. Each record gives: D gene, V gene, J gene, clone size, CDR3 protein, CDR3 DNA. D genes are given only for firm matches. Part of the rows lack a size; the others show once, few, many or a class for expanded clones.

D: TRBD2; V: TRBV11-2; J: TRBJ2-1; size: -; CDR3: CASSPLGGTNEQFF; DNA: TGTGCCAGCAGCCCTCTCGGGGGGACCAATGAGCAGTTCTTC
D: -; V: TRBV5-6; J: TRBJ2-7; size: -; CDR3: CASSYGGRVYEQYF; DNA: TGTGCCAGCAGCTATGGGGGCAGGGTATACGAGCAGTACTTC
D: TRBD1; V: TRBV19; J: TRBJ1-1; size: once; CDR3: CASSISGTGGPEAFF; DNA: TGTGCCAGTAGTATATCGGGGACAGGAGGCCCTGAAGCTTTCTTT
D: -; V: TRBV9; J: TRBJ1-3; size: -; CDR3: CASSVTSGSYGNTIYF; DNA: TGTGCCAGCAGCGTGACATCAGGCAGCTATGGAAACACCATATATTTT
D: -; V: TRBV19; J: TRBJ1-2; size: -; CDR3: CASKSGLLGYTF; DNA: TGTGCCAGTAAGTCAGGGCTCCTCGGCTACACCTTC
D: TRBD1; V: TRBV5-1; J: TRBJ2-7; size: -; CDR3: CASSSQGDRNEQYF; DNA: TGCGCCAGCAGCTCTCAAGGGGACAGGAACGAGCAGTACTTC
D: -; V: TRBV28; J: TRBJ1-1; size: -; CDR3: CASSFRGYNTEAFF; DNA: TGTGCCAGCAGTTTTAGGGGTTATAACACTGAAGCTTTCTTT
D: TRBD2; V: TRBV5-1; J: TRBJ2-3; size: once; CDR3: CASSLGPLAGYTDTQYF; DNA: TGCGCCAGCAGCTTGGGACCCCTAGCGGGGTACACAGATACGCAGTATTTT
D: TRBD1; V: TRBV7-9; J: TRBJ1-3; size: -; CDR3: CASSRAGGNSGNTIYF; DNA: TGTGCCAGCAGCCGGGCAGGGGGGAACTCTGGAAACACCATATATTTT
D: TRBD1; V: TRBV18; J: TRBJ1-1; size: once; CDR3: CASSPNRHRGWGDTEAFF; DNA: TGTGCCAGCTCGCCCAACCGACACAGGGGCTGGGGGGACACTGAAGCTTTCTTT
D: TRBD2; V: TRBV9; J: TRBJ2-7; size: few; CDR3: CASSVDPASGILGEQYF; DNA: TGTGCCAGCAGCGTAGACCCGGCTAGCGGGATACTAGGGGAGCAGTACTTC
D: TRBD2; V: TRBV2; J: TRBJ2-3; size: -; CDR3: CASRYLAGPTDTQYF; DNA: TGTGCCAGCAGATACTTAGCGGGACCCACAGATACGCAGTATTTT
D: TRBD1; V: TRBV10-3; J: TRBJ2-7; size: -; CDR3: CAISEGQGYEQYF; DNA: TGTGCCATCAGTGAAGGACAGGGCTACGAGCAGTACTTC
D: -; V: TRBV28; J: TRBJ2-5; size: -; CDR3: CASSVRSVALGTQYF; DNA: TGTGCCAGCAGTGTAAGGAGTGTGGCATTGGGGACCCAGTACTTC
D: TRBD2; V: TRBV28; J: TRBJ2-1; size: -; CDR3: CASTSTSGSSYNEQFF; DNA: TGTGCCAGCACCAGCACTAGCGGGAGCTCCTACAATGAGCAGTTCTTC
D: TRBD1; V: TRBV5-1; J: TRBJ1-5; size: -; CDR3: CASSLTGGNNQPQHF; DNA: TGCGCCAGCAGCCTGACAGGGGGCAACAATCAGCCCCAGCATTTT
D: -; V: TRBV11-3; J: TRBJ1-2; size: -; CDR3: CARTIGGRVDGYTF; DNA: TGTGCCAGGACGATCGGGGGGCGCGTCGATGGCTACACCTTC
D: -; V: TRBV4-1; J: TRBJ2-5; size: -; CDR3: CASSQVRGSETQYF; DNA: TGCGCCAGCAGCCAAGTTAGAGGAAGTGAGACCCAGTACTTC
D: -; V: TRBV30; J: TRBJ1-3; size: -; CDR3: CAWSTGSGNTIYF; DNA: TGTGCCTGGAGTACAGGGAGCGGAAACACCATATATTTT
D: TRBD1; V: TRBV6-5; J: TRBJ2-7; size: -; CDR3: CASSSTGEGGEQYF; DNA: TGTGCCAGCAGTTCCACAGGGGAAGGGGGCGAGCAGTACTTC
D: -; V: TRBV18; J: TRBJ1-4; size: -; CDR3: CASSPLFPGATNEKLFF; DNA: TGTGCCAGCTCACCCTTATTTCCAGGGGCAACTAATGAAAAACTGTTTTTT
D: -; V: TRBV6-1; J: TRBJ2-3; size: -; CDR3: CASRIQGHSSDTQYF; DNA: TGTGCCAGCCGCATCCAGGGGCATAGTTCAGATACGCAGTATTTT
D: -; V: TRBV27; J: TRBJ2-7; size: -; CDR3: CASSFVAGSYEQYF; DNA: TGTGCCAGCAGTTTTGTGGCAGGGTCCTACGAGCAGTACTTC
D: -; V: TRBV13; J: TRBJ1-5; size: -; CDR3: CASSRGGGGNQPQHF; DNA: TGTGCCAGCAGCCGCGGAGGAGGCGGCAATCAGCCCCAGCATTTT
D: -; V: TRBV7-2; J: TRBJ1-5; size: -; CDR3: CASSLSRGWGNQPQHF; DNA: TGTGCCAGCAGCTTATCAAGGGGATGGGGCAATCAGCCCCAGCATTTT
D: -; V: TRBV2; J: TRBJ1-2; size: few; CDR3: CASSEGGYYGYTF; DNA: TGTGCCAGCAGTGAGGGGGGGTACTATGGCTACACCTTC
D: TRBD1; V: TRBV25-1; J: TRBJ2-7; size: -; CDR3: CASSGGRGYEQYF; DNA: TGTGCCAGCAGTGGGGGCAGGGGGTACGAGCAGTACTTC
D: -; V: TRBV27; J: TRBJ2-7; size: few; CDR3: CASSPRDGTIYEQYF; DNA: TGTGCCAGCAGTCCCAGGGACGGGACAATCTACGAGCAGTACTTC
D: -; V: TRBV14; J: TRBJ2-7; size: -; CDR3: CASSQEKLTLYSYEQYF; DNA: TGTGCCAGCAGCCAAGAAAAGCTCACTCTCTATTCCTACGAGCAGTACTTC
D: TRBD1; V: TRBV28; J: TRBJ1-2; size: -; CDR3: CASSPGPGQDYGYTF; DNA: TGTGCCAGCAGCCCTGGACCTGGACAGGACTATGGCTACACCTTC
D: -; V: TRBV9; J: TRBJ1-3; size: -; CDR3: CASSLDWSSGNTIYF; DNA: TGTGCCAGCAGCCTGGACTGGAGCTCTGGAAACACCATATATTTT
D: -; V: TRBV7-3; J: TRBJ2-1; size: few; CDR3: CASSSAGQGLYEQFF; DNA: TGTGCCAGCAGCTCAGCGGGACAAGGACTGTATGAGCAGTTCTTC
D: -; V: TRBV7-9; J: TRBJ2-2; size: -; CDR3: CASSPKGGGVVTGELFF; DNA: TGTGCCAGCAGCCCAAAGGGCGGAGGGGTAGTCACCGGGGAGCTGTTTTTT
D: -; V: TRBV13; J: TRBJ2-6; size: -; CDR3: CASSLGLATKASGANVLTF; DNA: TGTGCCAGCAGCTTAGGGTTAGCCACTAAAGCATCTGGGGCCAACGTCCTGACTTTC
D: -; V: TRBV11-3; J: TRBJ1-1; size: few; CDR3: CASSSQNTEAFF; DNA: TGTGCCAGCAGCTCCCAGAACACTGAAGCTTTCTTT
D: -; V: TRBV7-8; J: TRBJ2-3; size: -; CDR3: CASSTTQRSTDTQYF; DNA: TGTGCCAGCAGCACAACGCAGCGAAGCACAGATACGCAGTATTTT
D: -; V: TRBV27; J: TRBJ2-1; size: few; CDR3: CASSPVGGLHNEQFF; DNA: TGTGCCAGCAGTCCCGTCGGGGGTTTACACAATGAGCAGTTCTTC
D: -; V: TRBV7-9; J: TRBJ1-6; size: once; CDR3: CASSFREGYSPLHF; DNA: TGTGCCAGCAGCTTCAGGGAGGGTTATTCACCCCTCCACTTT
D: -; V: TRBV15; J: TRBJ2-5; size: -; CDR3: CATSRDTGVETQYF; DNA: TGTGCCACCAGCAGAGATACGGGAGTAGAGACCCAGTACTTC
D: TRBD2; V: TRBV4-1; J: TRBJ2-5; size: -; CDR3: CASSQTGGRETQYF; DNA: TGCGCCAGCAGCCAAACGGGGGGGAGAGAGACCCAGTACTTC
D: -; V: TRBV7-9; J: TRBJ2-7; size: few; CDR3: CASSPRPRAYEQYF; DNA: TGTGCCAGCAGCCCTCGGCCCCGGGCCTACGAGCAGTACTTC
D: TRBD2; V: TRBV5-1; J: TRBJ2-5; size: once; CDR3: CASSFSSGSGETQYF; DNA: TGCGCCAGCAGCTTTTCTAGCGGGAGTGGGGAGACCCAGTACTTC
D: TRBD1; V: TRBV9; J: TRBJ2-7; size: -; CDR3: CASSVGQGYYEQYF; DNA: TGTGCCAGCAGCGTGGGACAGGGTTACTACGAGCAGTACTTC
D: TRBD1; V: TRBV6-5; J: TRBJ2-1; size: once; CDR3: CASSYTGTGAYNEQFF; DNA: TGTGCCAGCAGTTACACCGGGACAGGGGCCTACAATGAGCAGTTCTTC
D: TRBD1; V: TRBV4-1; J: TRBJ1-1; size: -; CDR3: CASSPTPQGAGWNTEAFF; DNA: TGCGCCAGCAGCCCCACCCCCCAGGGGGCGGGTTGGAACACTGAAGCTTTCTTT
D: TRBD1; V: TRBV19; J: TRBJ1-2; size: -; CDR3: CASSNVGQGAYGYTF; DNA: TGTGCCAGTAGTAACGTGGGACAGGGGGCCTATGGCTACACCTTC
D: -; V: TRBV5-1; J: TRBJ2-5; size: few; CDR3: CASSPSNYQETQYF; DNA: TGCGCCAGCAGCCCTTCAAACTACCAAGAGACCCAGTACTTC
D: TRBD1; V: TRBV5-1; J: TRBJ1-1; size: -; CDR3: CASSKTGQGTEAFF; DNA: TGCGCCAGCAGCAAAACGGGACAGGGAACTGAAGCTTTCTTT
D: TRBD2; V: TRBV13; J: TRBJ2-1; size: -; CDR3: CASSLGGLAGAQGYNEQFF; DNA: TGTGCCAGCAGCTTAGGGGGACTAGCGGGAGCACAGGGTTACAATGAGCAGTTCTTC
D: TRBD1; V: TRBV6-1; J: TRBJ1-4; size: -; CDR3: CASSAYRGATNEKLFF; DNA: TGTGCCAGCAGTGCGTACAGGGGGGCAACTAATGAAAAACTGTTTTTT
D: TRBD2; V: TRBV9; J: TRBJ2-7; size: -; CDR3: CASSAGRLAGSYEQYF; DNA: TGTGCCAGCAGCGCCGGAAGACTAGCGGGGAGCTACGAGCAGTACTTC
D: TRBD2; V: TRBV10-3; J: TRBJ2-7; size: -; CDR3: CAIRRTSGRDEQYF; DNA: TGTGCCATCAGACGGACTAGCGGGAGAGACGAGCAGTACTTC
D: -; V: TRBV5-5; J: TRBJ2-1; size: -; CDR3: CASGQWYNEQFF; DNA: TGTGCCAGCGGACAGTGGTACAATGAGCAGTTCTTC
D: -; V: TRBV4-2; J: TRBJ2-7; size: few; CDR3: CASSQDRSKDYEQYF; DNA: TGTGCCAGCAGCCAAGACAGGTCAAAGGACTACGAGCAGTACTTC
D: TRBD1; V: TRBV6-1; J: TRBJ2-7; size: -; CDR3: CASSQGAGYEQYF; DNA: TGTGCCAGCTCACAGGGGGCGGGTTACGAGCAGTACTTC
D: -; V: TRBV7-7; J: TRBJ2-2; size: -; CDR3: CASSQLTGELFF; DNA: TGTGCTAGCAGCCAACTGACCGGGGAGCTGTTTTTT
D: -; V: TRBV7-3; J: TRBJ2-1; size: -; CDR3: CASSPDLDNEQFF; DNA: TGTGCCAGCAGCCCCGACTTGGACAATGAGCAGTTCTTC
D: TRBD1; V: TRBV28; J: TRBJ1-1; size: few; CDR3: CASSTPPGQSPTEAFF; DNA: TGTGCCAGCAGTACCCCACCGGGACAGTCACCTACTGAAGCTTTCTTT
D: -; V: TRBV5-1; J: TRBJ1-1; size: -; CDR3: CASSTWTPDTEAFF; DNA: TGCGCCAGCAGCACGTGGACACCCGACACTGAGGCTTTCTTT